The source of this TCR beta chain is a study of T-cell memory formation after mild COVID-19. The CDR3 length is 16 residues. Via MiXCR, TCRdb re-called the 5' RACE reads, giving one row per CDR3 protein. The sample yields roughly 150,000 distinct CDR3 sequences, around 27% seen once. The TCR was taken from an adult woman who had mild COVID-19 (a few samples of this study predate the infection). Cell type and time point are not known. Sequencing used PBMCs or a T cell subset sorted from them (not recorded which). The J gene is TRBJ2-7, the V gene TRBV21-1; whether TRBD2, the table's D call, matches the DNA was not checked. TRBV21-1 is labeled a pseudogene. The CDR3 loop reads CASSDPRGAGIYEQYF. CDR3 sequence (DNA): TGTGCCAGCAGCGATCCCCGCGGAGCGGGAATCTACGAGCAGTACTTC.